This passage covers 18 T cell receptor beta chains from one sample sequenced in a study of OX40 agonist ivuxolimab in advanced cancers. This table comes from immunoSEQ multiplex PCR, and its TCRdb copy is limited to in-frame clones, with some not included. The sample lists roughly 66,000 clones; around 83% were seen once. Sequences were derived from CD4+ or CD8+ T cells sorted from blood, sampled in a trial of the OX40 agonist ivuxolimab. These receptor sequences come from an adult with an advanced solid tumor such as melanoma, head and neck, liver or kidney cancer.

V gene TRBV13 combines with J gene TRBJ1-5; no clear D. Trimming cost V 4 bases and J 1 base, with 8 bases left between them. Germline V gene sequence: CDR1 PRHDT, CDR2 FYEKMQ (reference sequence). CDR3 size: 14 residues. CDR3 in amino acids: CASSYMGSNQPQHF. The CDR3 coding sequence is TGTGCCAGCAGCTATATGGGGAGCAATCAGCCCCAGCATTTT. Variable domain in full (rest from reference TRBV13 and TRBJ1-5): AAGVIQSPRHLIKEKRETATLKCYPIPRHDTVYWYQQGPGQDPQFLISFYEKMQSDKGSIPDRFSAQQFSDYHSELNMSSLELGDSALYFCASSYMGSNQPQHFGDGTRLSIL.

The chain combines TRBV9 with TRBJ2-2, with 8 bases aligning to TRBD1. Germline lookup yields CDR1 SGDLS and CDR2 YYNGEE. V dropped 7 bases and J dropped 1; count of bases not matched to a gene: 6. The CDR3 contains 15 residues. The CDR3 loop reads CASRAGTGNTGELFF. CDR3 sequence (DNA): TGTGCCAGCCGGGCCGGGACAGGGAACACCGGGGAGCTGTTTTTT.

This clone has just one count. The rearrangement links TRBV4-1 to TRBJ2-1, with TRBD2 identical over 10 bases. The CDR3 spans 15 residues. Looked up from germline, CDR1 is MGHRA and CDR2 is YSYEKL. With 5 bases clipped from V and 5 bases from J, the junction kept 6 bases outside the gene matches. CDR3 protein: CASSGGLAWNNEQFF. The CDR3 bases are TGCGCCAGCAGCGGGGGACTAGCGTGGAACAATGAGCAGTTCTTC.

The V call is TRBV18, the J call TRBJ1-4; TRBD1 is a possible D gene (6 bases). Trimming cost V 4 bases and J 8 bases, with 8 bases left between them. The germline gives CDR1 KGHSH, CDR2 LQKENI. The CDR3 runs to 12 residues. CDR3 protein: CASSLRGEKLFF. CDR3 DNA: TGTGCCAGCTCACTGAGGGGGGAAAAACTGTTTTTT. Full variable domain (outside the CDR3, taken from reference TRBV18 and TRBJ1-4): NAGVMQNPRHLVRRRGQEARLRCSPMKGHSHVYWYRQLPEEGLKFMVYLQKENIIDESGMPKERFSAEFPKEGPSILRIQQVVRGDSAAYFCASSLRGEKLFFGSGTQLSVL.

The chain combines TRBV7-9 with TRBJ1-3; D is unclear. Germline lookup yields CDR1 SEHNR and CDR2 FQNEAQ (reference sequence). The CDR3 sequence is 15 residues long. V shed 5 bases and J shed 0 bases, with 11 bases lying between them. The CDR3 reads CASSRGSPSGNTIYF. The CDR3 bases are TGTGCCAGCAGCCGGGGATCGCCCTCTGGAAACACCATATATTTT.

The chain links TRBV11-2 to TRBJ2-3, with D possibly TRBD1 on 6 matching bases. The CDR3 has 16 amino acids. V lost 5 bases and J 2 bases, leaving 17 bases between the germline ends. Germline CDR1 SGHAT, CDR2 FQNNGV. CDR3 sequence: CASSPLGQTVTDTQYF. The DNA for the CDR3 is TGTGCCAGCAGCCCCCTAGGACAGACAGTCACAGATACGCAGTATTTT.

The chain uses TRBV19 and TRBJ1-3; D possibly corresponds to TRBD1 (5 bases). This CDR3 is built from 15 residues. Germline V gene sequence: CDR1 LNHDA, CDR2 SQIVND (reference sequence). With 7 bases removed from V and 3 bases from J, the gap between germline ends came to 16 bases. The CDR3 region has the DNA TGTGCCAGTACCCCTATGTGGGGCGGTGGAAACACCATATATTTT. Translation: CASTPMWGGGNTIYF.

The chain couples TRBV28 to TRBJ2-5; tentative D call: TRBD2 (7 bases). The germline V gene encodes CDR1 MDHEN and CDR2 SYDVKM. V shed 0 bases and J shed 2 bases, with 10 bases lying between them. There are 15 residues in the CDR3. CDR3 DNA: TGTGCCAGCAGTTTATGGGGAGGGGGACAAGAGACCCAGTACTTC. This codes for CASSLWGGGQETQYF.

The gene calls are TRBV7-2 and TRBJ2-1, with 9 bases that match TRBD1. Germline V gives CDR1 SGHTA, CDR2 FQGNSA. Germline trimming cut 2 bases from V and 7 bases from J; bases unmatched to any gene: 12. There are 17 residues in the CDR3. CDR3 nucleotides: TGTGCCAGCAGCTTACGGCCTGCGGGACAGGGTATAAATGAGCAGTTCTTC. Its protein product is CASSLRPAGQGINEQFF.

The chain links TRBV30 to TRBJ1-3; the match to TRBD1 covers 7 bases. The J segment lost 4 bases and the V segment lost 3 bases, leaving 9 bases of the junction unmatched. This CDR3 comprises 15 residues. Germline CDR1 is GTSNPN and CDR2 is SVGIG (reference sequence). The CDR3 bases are TGTGCCTGGAGCTATTGGAGGGGGCTAGGAAACACCATATATTTT. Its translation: CAWSYWRGLGNTIYF.

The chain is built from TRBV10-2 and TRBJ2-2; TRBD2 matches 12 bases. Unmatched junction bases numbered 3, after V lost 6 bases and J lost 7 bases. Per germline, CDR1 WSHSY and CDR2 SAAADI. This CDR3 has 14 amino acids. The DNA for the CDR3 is TGCGCCAGCAGAGGACTAGCGGGGTACGGGGAGCTGTTTTTT. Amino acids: CASRGLAGYGELFF.

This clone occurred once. The CDR3 here is CASSLGGQRLGNTIYF. CDR3 in DNA: TGCGCCAGCAGCTTGGGGGGACAGCGATTAGGAAACACCATATATTTT. This chain links TRBV5-1 with TRBJ1-3; the match to TRBD1 covers 7 bases. Germline V gene sequence: CDR1 SGHRS, CDR2 YFSETQ. The CDR3 is 16 amino acids. With V trimmed by 0 bases and J by 4 bases, 7 bases remained unmatched.

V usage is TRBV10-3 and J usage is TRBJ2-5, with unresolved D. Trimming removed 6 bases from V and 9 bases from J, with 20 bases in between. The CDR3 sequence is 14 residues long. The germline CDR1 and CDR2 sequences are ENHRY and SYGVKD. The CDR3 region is CAIRPAELRRAQYF. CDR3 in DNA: TGTGCCATCAGGCCGGCGGAACTCCGTCGGGCCCAGTACTTC.

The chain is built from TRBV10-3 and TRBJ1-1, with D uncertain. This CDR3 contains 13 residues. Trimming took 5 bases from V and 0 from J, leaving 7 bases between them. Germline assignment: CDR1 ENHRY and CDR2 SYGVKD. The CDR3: CAISMYVNTEAFF. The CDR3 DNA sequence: TGTGCCATCAGTATGTATGTGAACACTGAAGCTTTCTTT.

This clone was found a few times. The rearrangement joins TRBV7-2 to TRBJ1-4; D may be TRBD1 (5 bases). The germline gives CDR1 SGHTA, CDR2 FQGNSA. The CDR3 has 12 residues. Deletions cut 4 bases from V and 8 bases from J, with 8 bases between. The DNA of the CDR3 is TGTGCCAGCAGCTCGGGGGGGGAAAAACTGTTTTTT. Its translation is CASSSGGEKLFF.

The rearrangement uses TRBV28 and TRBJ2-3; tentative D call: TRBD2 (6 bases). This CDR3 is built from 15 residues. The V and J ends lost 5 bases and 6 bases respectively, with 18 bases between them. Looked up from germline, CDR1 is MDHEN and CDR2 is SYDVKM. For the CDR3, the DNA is TGTGCCAGCAGTGTACCGGGACTGCTTTTGGATACGCAGTATTTT. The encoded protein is CASSVPGLLLDTQYF. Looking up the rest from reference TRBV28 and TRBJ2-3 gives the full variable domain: DVKVTQSSRYLVKRTGEKVFLECVQDMDHENMFWYRQDPGLGLRLIYFSYDVKMKEKGDIPEGYSVSREKKERFSLILESASTNQTSMYLCASSVPGLLLDTQYFGPGTRLTVL.

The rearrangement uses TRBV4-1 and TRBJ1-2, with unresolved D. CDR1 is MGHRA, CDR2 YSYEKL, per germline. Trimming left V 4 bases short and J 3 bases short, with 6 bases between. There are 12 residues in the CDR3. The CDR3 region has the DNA TGCGCCAGCAGCCCGTGGGACTATGGCTACACCTTC. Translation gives CASSPWDYGYTF.

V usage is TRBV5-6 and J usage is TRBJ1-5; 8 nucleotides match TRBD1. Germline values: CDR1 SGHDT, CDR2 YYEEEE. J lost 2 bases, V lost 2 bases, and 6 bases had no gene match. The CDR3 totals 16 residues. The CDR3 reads CASSFRTGKGNQPQHF. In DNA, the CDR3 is TGTGCCAGCAGCTTTCGGACAGGGAAGGGCAATCAGCCCCAGCATTTT.